The following is a T cell receptor beta chain sequence with its context. The data belong to a study of blood T cell repertoires in COVID-19. Study in general: Italy, Spain and the United States were the sources of the convalescent and acute COVID-19 samples. T cells, B-cell-depleted T cells, or PBMCs supplied cDNA or gDNA.

Original methodology: By means of reference gene primer amplification, nucleated cell counts were estimated. Profiled with immunoSEQ multiplex PCR; TCRdb holds only in-frame clones, not every one. V and J calls and clone size come straight from that table; D and trimming were deduced from the DNA. This sample has around 150,000 clones, with approximately 86% found just once. CDR1 and CDR2 from the germline V gene are SGHAT and FQNNGV. The CDR3 spans 14 residues. Trimming stripped 1 base from V and 9 bases from J, with 13 bases between. The sequence was collected from a man aged 55-75 years with acute or convalescent COVID-19. This chain links TRBV11-2 with TRBJ2-1; D is undetermined. Sequenced input: peripheral blood. This CDR3 is CASSLVGRSAEQFF. The CDR3 DNA follows: TGTGCCAGCAGCTTAGTAGGTCGGAGCGCTGAGCAGTTCTTC.